This T cell receptor beta chain is from a study of shared clonotypes between healthy human individuals. At the level of the study: For every donor, three CD4 naive, three CD4 memory, two CD8 naive and one CD8 memory plates were used. Study-wide points: An expected dependence of interdonor clonotype sharing on sequencing depth was noted.

Concerning this clone: The antigen is undetermined.

The authors loaded around 190 ng DNA, roughly 27,000 T cell genomes, into sorted-subset replicate PCRs. Source study methods: ImmunoSEQ gave junction-only sequences without quality scores, so filtering differed. Sequencing was performed with immunoSEQ multiplex PCR; in TCRdb, only in-frame clones are kept and a portion is missing. V and J calls and clone size follow that table, whereas D and trimming were derived from the DNA. The top ten hold approximately 1.3% of the sample, which has about 1 million clones, about 75% seen once. This CDR3 contains 16 residues. The V segment lost 4 bases and the J segment 2 bases; nucleotides outside the gene matches: 10. Germline-derived CDR1 and CDR2 are SGDLS and YYNGEE.

The sequencing input was memory CD4+ T cells sorted from blood. The subset: CD45RA-negative fraction. The rearrangement uses TRBV9 and TRBJ1-2; 8 positions match TRBD1. The origin of this receptor is a man aged 18 to 29 in good health. The CDR3 region is CASSPRGRGQNYGYTF. The CDR3 DNA is TGTGCCAGCAGCCCTCGGGGCAGGGGGCAAAACTATGGCTACACCTTC.